A selection of T cell receptor beta chains follows, all from one sample in a study of blood T cell repertoires in COVID-19. Method: immunoSEQ multiplex PCR; TCRdb's copy keeps in-frame clones and lacks some. The sample records 250,000 to 300,000 clones, 75% to 85% being singletons. Material for sequencing was peripheral blood. These receptors all come from a middle-aged man with active or convalescent COVID-19. The CDR3 runs from the conserved cysteine through the conserved F or W. Each record gives: V gene, D gene, clone size, J gene, CDR3 length, CDR3 protein, CDR3 DNA. A D gene is named only where the DNA matches it firmly. Not all rows give a size; the values are once, few, many and, for expanded clones, a class.

v_gene: TRBV7-9; d_gene: TRBD2; abundance: .; j_gene: TRBJ2-3; len: 15; CDR3aa: CASSLTSGGTDTQYF; CDR3nt: TGTGCCAGCAGCTTAACGAGCGGGGGCACAGATACGCAGTATTTT
v_gene: TRBV29-1; d_gene: TRBD1; abundance: .; j_gene: TRBJ1-5; len: 13; CDR3aa: CSVMGQRDQPQHF; CDR3nt: TGCAGCGTTATGGGACAGCGGGATCAGCCCCAGCATTTT
v_gene: TRBV3-1/TRBV3-2; d_gene: .; abundance: .; j_gene: TRBJ1-1; len: 15; CDR3aa: CASSPKVDRVTEAFF; CDR3nt: TGTGCCAGCAGTCCTAAGGTGGATCGGGTCACTGAAGCTTTCTTT
v_gene: TRBV5-6; d_gene: .; abundance: once; j_gene: TRBJ1-1; len: 14; CDR3aa: CASSLGSARAEAFF; CDR3nt: TGTGCCAGCAGCTTGGGGAGCGCCCGCGCTGAAGCTTTCTTT
v_gene: TRBV5-1; d_gene: TRBD2; abundance: .; j_gene: TRBJ2-5; len: 15; CDR3aa: CASSLEIAGGETQYF; CDR3nt: TGCGCCAGCAGCTTGGAGATAGCGGGAGGCGAGACCCAGTACTTC
v_gene: TRBV1; d_gene: .; abundance: .; j_gene: TRBJ2-7; len: 15; CDR3aa: CTSSPGLAGSYEQYF; CDR3nt: TGCACCAGCAGTCCGGGACTAGCGGGCTCCTACGAGCAGTACTTC
v_gene: TRBV10-3; d_gene: .; abundance: .; j_gene: TRBJ1-3; len: 13; CDR3aa: CAIMLDWGNTIYF; CDR3nt: TGTGCCATCATGCTGGACTGGGGAAACACCATATATTTT
v_gene: TRBV20-1; d_gene: TRBD2; abundance: .; j_gene: TRBJ2-1; len: 12; CDR3aa: CSASGGSGEQFF; CDR3nt: TGCAGTGCTAGTGGCGGGAGCGGTGAGCAGTTCTTC
v_gene: TRBV15; d_gene: .; abundance: .; j_gene: TRBJ2-1; len: 15; CDR3aa: CATSGRGSSYNEQFF; CDR3nt: TGTGCCACCAGCGGACGGGGGAGCTCCTACAATGAGCAGTTCTTC
v_gene: TRBV19; d_gene: .; abundance: .; j_gene: TRBJ1-5; len: 13; CDR3aa: CASTASLNQPQHF; CDR3nt: TGTGCCAGTACTGCCAGTTTAAATCAGCCCCAGCATTTT
v_gene: TRBV20-1; d_gene: .; abundance: once; j_gene: TRBJ2-1; len: 10; CDR3aa: CSASQNEQFF; CDR3nt: TGCAGTGCTAGTCAAAATGAGCAGTTCTTC
v_gene: TRBV3-1/TRBV3-2; d_gene: .; abundance: .; j_gene: TRBJ2-1; len: 12; CDR3aa: CASSHQLVKQFF; CDR3nt: TGTGCCAGCAGCCACCAACTAGTGAAGCAGTTCTTC
v_gene: TRBV5-1; d_gene: TRBD2; abundance: .; j_gene: TRBJ2-7; len: 14; CDR3aa: CASSIGTSGNEQYF; CDR3nt: TGCGCCAGCAGCATTGGGACTAGCGGGAACGAGCAGTACTTC
v_gene: TRBV6-5; d_gene: .; abundance: .; j_gene: TRBJ1-1; len: 15; CDR3aa: CASSYSGQARTEAFF; CDR3nt: TGTGCCAGCAGTTACTCTGGGCAGGCTCGGACTGAAGCTTTCTTT
v_gene: TRBV15; d_gene: .; abundance: .; j_gene: TRBJ1-6; len: 18; CDR3aa: CATSRDRDIVAVNSPLHF; CDR3nt: TGTGCCACCAGCAGAGATCGGGATATAGTGGCGGTGAATTCACCCCTCCACTTT
v_gene: TRBV27; d_gene: .; abundance: .; j_gene: TRBJ2-7; len: 13; CDR3aa: CASSLGAVGEQYF; CDR3nt: TGTGCCAGCAGTTTAGGGGCAGTTGGCGAGCAGTACTTC
v_gene: TRBV19; d_gene: TRBD2; abundance: once; j_gene: TRBJ2-2; len: 12; CDR3aa: CASKGGPGELFF; CDR3nt: TGTGCCAGTAAGGGAGGGCCCGGGGAGCTGTTTTTT
v_gene: TRBV11-3; d_gene: TRBD2; abundance: .; j_gene: TRBJ2-1; len: 15; CDR3aa: CASSPYGREDNEQFF; CDR3nt: TGTGCCAGCAGCCCGTACGGTCGGGAGGACAATGAGCAGTTCTTC
v_gene: TRBV6-6; d_gene: .; abundance: .; j_gene: TRBJ2-7; len: 19; CDR3aa: CASSPRGGPDLGRAYEQYF; CDR3nt: TGTGCCAGCAGTCCCCGTGGGGGCCCGGACTTAGGTCGCGCCTACGAGCAGTACTTC
v_gene: TRBV10-3; d_gene: .; abundance: .; j_gene: TRBJ1-2; len: 15; CDR3aa: CAISESEVSSYGYTF; CDR3nt: TGTGCCATCAGTGAGTCGGAGGTCTCCTCCTATGGCTACACCTTC
v_gene: TRBV2; d_gene: .; abundance: .; j_gene: TRBJ2-5; len: 14; CDR3aa: CASSADSQQETQYF; CDR3nt: TGTGCCAGCAGTGCGGACAGCCAGCAAGAGACCCAGTACTTC
v_gene: TRBV30; d_gene: .; abundance: .; j_gene: TRBJ1-2; len: 15; CDR3aa: CAWSGTAFRGRGYTF; CDR3nt: TGTGCCTGGAGTGGGACAGCCTTTCGAGGACGGGGCTACACCTTC
v_gene: TRBV9; d_gene: .; abundance: .; j_gene: TRBJ1-1; len: 15; CDR3aa: CASSGIDRVNTEAFF; CDR3nt: TGTGCCAGCAGCGGTATTGACAGAGTGAACACTGAAGCTTTCTTT
v_gene: TRBV11-2; d_gene: .; abundance: .; j_gene: TRBJ2-3; len: 17; CDR3aa: CASSSRASGVVADTQYF; CDR3nt: TGTGCCAGCAGCTCTCGGGCTTCAGGGGTCGTCGCAGATACGCAGTATTTT
v_gene: TRBV7-2; d_gene: .; abundance: .; j_gene: TRBJ2-2; len: 14; CDR3aa: CASSFDRTTGELFF; CDR3nt: TGTGCCAGCAGCTTCGACAGGACTACCGGGGAGCTGTTTTTT
v_gene: TRBV5-4; d_gene: TRBD2; abundance: few; j_gene: TRBJ2-2; len: 15; CDR3aa: CASSREGLSTGELFF; CDR3nt: TGTGCCAGCAGCCGGGAGGGCTTGAGTACCGGGGAGCTGTTTTTT
v_gene: TRBV25-1; d_gene: TRBD2; abundance: .; j_gene: TRBJ2-1; len: 15; CDR3aa: CASSEWAGGYNEQFF; CDR3nt: TGTGCCAGCAGTGAATGGGCGGGAGGGTACAATGAGCAGTTCTTC
v_gene: TRBV15; d_gene: .; abundance: few; j_gene: TRBJ1-1; len: 13; CDR3aa: CAIHKGGRTEAFF; CDR3nt: TGTGCTATCCACAAAGGGGGTAGGACTGAAGCTTTCTTT
v_gene: TRBV19; d_gene: .; abundance: .; j_gene: TRBJ1-5; len: 15; CDR3aa: CASSKDRTSNQPQHF; CDR3nt: TGTGCCAGTAGTAAGGACAGAACTAGCAATCAGCCCCAGCATTTT
v_gene: TRBV19; d_gene: TRBD1; abundance: .; j_gene: TRBJ2-7; len: 12; CDR3aa: CASNPTGDEQYF; CDR3nt: TGTGCCAGTAACCCGACAGGGGACGAGCAGTACTTC
v_gene: TRBV9; d_gene: .; abundance: .; j_gene: TRBJ2-7; len: 15; CDR3aa: CASSVGASASYEQYF; CDR3nt: TGTGCCAGCAGCGTAGGGGCTAGCGCTTCCTACGAGCAGTACTTC
v_gene: TRBV7-2; d_gene: TRBD1; abundance: .; j_gene: TRBJ1-2; len: 16; CDR3aa: CASSIPRDRGIGGYTF; CDR3nt: TGTGCCAGCAGCATCCCCCGGGACAGGGGGATTGGTGGCTACACCTTC
v_gene: TRBV6-5; d_gene: .; abundance: .; j_gene: TRBJ1-3; len: 12; CDR3aa: CASRSPGNTIYF; CDR3nt: TGTGCCAGCCGAAGCCCTGGAAACACCATATATTTT
v_gene: TRBV3-1/TRBV3-2; d_gene: TRBD2; abundance: once; j_gene: TRBJ2-1; len: 16; CDR3aa: CASSQGVLAVLDEQFF; CDR3nt: TGTGCCAGCAGCCAAGGCGTACTAGCGGTGCTGGATGAGCAGTTCTTC
v_gene: TRBV6-5; d_gene: .; abundance: .; j_gene: TRBJ2-1; len: 14; CDR3aa: CASSSEGSYNEQFF; CDR3nt: TGTGCCAGCAGTTCCGAGGGCTCCTACAATGAGCAGTTCTTC
v_gene: TRBV10-2; d_gene: .; abundance: few; j_gene: TRBJ2-7; len: 14; CDR3aa: CASSPQRNSYEQYF; CDR3nt: TGCGCCAGCAGCCCGCAGAGGAACTCCTACGAGCAGTACTTC
v_gene: TRBV2; d_gene: .; abundance: .; j_gene: TRBJ2-7; len: 16; CDR3aa: CASRRLRAPPGHEQYF; CDR3nt: TGTGCCAGCAGAAGACTCCGGGCTCCCCCAGGGCACGAGCAGTACTTC
v_gene: TRBV6-5; d_gene: .; abundance: .; j_gene: TRBJ2-1; len: 13; CDR3aa: CASRPPALNEQFF; CDR3nt: TGTGCCAGCAGGCCCCCTGCGCTCAATGAGCAGTTCTTC
v_gene: TRBV30; d_gene: .; abundance: .; j_gene: TRBJ1-4; len: 16; CDR3aa: CAWSPPLFPTNEKLFF; CDR3nt: TGTGCCTGGAGTCCCCCTTTGTTTCCAACTAATGAAAAACTGTTTTTT
v_gene: TRBV5-5; d_gene: .; abundance: .; j_gene: TRBJ2-5; len: 16; CDR3aa: CASSLVGEKYQETQYF; CDR3nt: TGTGCCAGCAGCTTGGTCGGGGAGAAGTACCAAGAGACCCAGTACTTC